This T cell receptor beta chain came from a study of blood T cell repertoires in COVID-19. Study details: The origin of the acute and convalescent COVID-19 samples was the United States, Italy and Spain. Sources were T cells, B-cell-depleted T cells, or PBMCs; the material itself was cDNA or gDNA.

As handled by the study authors: By means of reference gene primer amplification, nucleated cell counts were estimated. Libraries were prepared by immunoSEQ multiplex PCR; TCRdb keeps only in-frame clonotypes and omits some of them. The V and J calls and clone size were taken over from that table, and D and trimming were inferred from the DNA. The sample yields about 240,000 clones, just under 85% seen once. The sequenced sample was peripheral blood. The clonotype was recovered from an elderly woman with acute or convalescent COVID-19.

In nucleotides, the CDR3 is TGTGCCAGCAGTTCCGACAGGGTTCAGCCCCAGCATTTT. Translating it yields CASSSDRVQPQHF. J is TRBJ1-5 and V is TRBV27, with 7 nucleotides matching TRBD1. Per the germline V gene, CDR1 is MNHEY and CDR2 is SMNVEV (reference sequence). This CDR3 region has 13 residues. The V segment lost 4 bases and the J segment 6 bases; nucleotides outside the gene matches: 3.